The following is a T cell receptor (beta chain) sequence with its context. The sample is drawn from a study of T cell responses to AZD1222 COVID-19 vaccine. The repertoire was sequenced with immunoSEQ multiplex PCR; TCRdb's copy has only in-frame clones and lacks some. The table records about 96,000 clones, under 90% of them present only once. The sequence was obtained from an adult in good health. Sequencing was performed on peripheral blood, taken on day 0 of AZD1222 vaccination.

The CDR3 DNA reads TGCGCCAGCAGCTTGGGGGACAGCACAGATACGCAGTATTTT. Amino acid sequence: CASSLGDSTDTQYF. The V and J genes are TRBV5-1 and TRBJ2-3, with D perhaps being TRBD1 or TRBD2 (5 bases each). The CDR3 consists of 14 residues. Germline V gives CDR1 SGHRS, CDR2 YFSETQ. V was shortened by 0 bases and J by 0 bases, with 5 bases between the two germline ends.